This TCR beta chain was found in a study of cytomegalovirus exposure and HLA in healthy donors. At the level of the study: Approximately 190 million T cells yielded 120 million or so unique TCR beta sequences, as an earlier analysis found. General study findings and limits: Certain sequence variants were highly shared and formed a cluster, and this cluster was likely a sequencing artifact. Evidence from a later analysis indicated that most CMV-associated TCR beta chains looked HLA-restricted. The authors later linked a missense DCLRE1C variant to TCR beta V- and J-gene trimming.

PCR was performed using 60 Vbeta and 13 Jbeta primers. Clones were read by immunoSEQ multiplex PCR, and TCRdb kept only the in-frame ones, dropping some. The data hold 100,000 to 150,000 clones, with about 84% observed a single time. This clone was counted only a few times. Its matching antigen is unknown. The clonotype originates from a man younger than 30 in good health and CMV-seropositive. The specimen sequenced was PBMCs.

The chain's CDR3 is CASSFLSGGLGQETQYF. The CDR3 DNA follows: TGTGCCAGCAGTTTCCTTTCCGGCGGGTTGGGGCAAGAGACCCAGTACTTC. This chain joins TRBV28 and TRBJ2-5; D possibly corresponds to TRBD2 (5 bases). V lost 3 bases and J 2 bases, leaving 19 bases between the germline ends. There are 17 residues in the CDR3. Germline V gene lookup returns CDR1 MDHEN and CDR2 SYDVKM.